The 32 T cell receptor beta chains in this list originate from one sample, sequenced in a study of blood T cells in healthy people across ages (dated by TCRdb to between 2015 and 2016). The library was produced with 5' RACE. Data came from an Illumina HiSeq 2500. A second PCR of about 6 to 11 cycles was performed with a sample-barcoded 5' primer and a J-beta primer mix. TCRdb's own reprocessing of the public reads used fastp at Q25 and MiXCR and kept productive beta chains. Identical CDR3 proteins give one entry, which carries the most common genes and DNA. The sample records 700,000 to 950,000 distinct CDR3 sequences, roughly 44% of which are singletons. Together, the top ten hold 20% to 25% of the sample. Sequenced material: blood. Receptors originate from an older woman in good health.

The rearrangement uses TRBV28 and TRBJ2-3; 9 nucleotides line up with TRBD2. Germline V lookup: CDR1 MDHEN, CDR2 SYDVKM. With 5 bases clipped from V and 1 base from J, the junction kept 4 bases outside the gene matches. The CDR3 is 15 amino acids. The CDR3 nucleotides are TGTGCCAGCAGTGCGGGAGGGCCCCGCACAGATACGCAGTATTTT. The encoded protein is CASSAGGPRTDTQYF.

This clonotype was detected a few times. The gene calls are TRBV3-1 and TRBJ2-5, with D possibly TRBD1 on 7 matching bases. The CDR3 covers 14 residues. Trimming stripped 5 bases from V and 5 bases from J, with 15 bases between. Germline CDR1 reads LGHDT; CDR2 reads YNNKEL (reference sequence). The CDR3 reads CASSVQGGVETQYF. DNA of the CDR3: TGTGCCAGCAGCGTTCAGGGGGGAGTGGAGACCCAGTACTTC.

A few counts support this clonotype. CDR3 region: CASSQVPGVYEQYF. CDR3 DNA: TGTGCCAGCAGCCAAGTCCCCGGCGTCTACGAGCAGTACTTC. This chain links TRBV3-1 with TRBJ2-7; D gene uncertain. CDR1 and CDR2 (germline): LGHDT, YNNKEL (reference sequence). V was clipped by 1 base and J by 3 bases, with 10 bases between them. The length of the CDR3 is 14 residues.

Remarks on this clonotype: Just one base apart from a much larger clone, this may be a read error. The genes are TRBV29-1 and TRBJ2-5; D gene ambiguous. Trimming cost V 6 bases and J 2 bases, with 10 bases left between them. Germline V gene lookup returns CDR1 SQVTM and CDR2 ANQGSEA. The CDR3 extends over 12 amino acids. CDR3 bases: TGCAGCGTCAGGAGATCTCAAGAGACCCAGTACTTC. Translated: CSVRRSQETQYF. Together with reference TRBV29-1 and TRBJ2-5, the CDR3 gives the full variable domain: SAVISQKPSRDICQRGTSLTIQCQVDSQVTMMFWYRQQPGQSLTLIATANQGSEATYESGFVIDKFPISRPNLTFSTLTVSNMSPEDSSIYLCSVRRSQETQYFGPGTRLLVL.

This chain links TRBV20-1 with TRBJ2-6, with 7 bases fitting TRBD2. In germline, CDR1 is DFQATT, CDR2 SNEGSKA (reference sequence). Losses at the gene ends were 2 bases for V and 1 base for J; bases not matched to a gene: 8. The CDR3 is 17 residues long. The CDR3 loop reads CSARLMPGRSGANVLTF. The DNA of the CDR3 is TGCAGTGCTAGACTTATGCCCGGGAGGTCTGGGGCCAACGTCCTGACTTTC.

This clonotype was detected ten times or more. A much larger clonotype is one base distant, so this may be a read error. V is TRBV29-1 and J is TRBJ2-5; TRBD1 aligns across 7 bases. Germline CDR1 reads SQVTM; CDR2 reads ANQGSEA. There are 14 residues in the CDR3. Trimming took 3 bases from V and 7 from J; bases not matched to a gene: 11. The CDR3 sequence is CSVDAAGGVGTQYF. The CDR3 nucleotides read TGCAGCGTTGATGCGGCAGGGGGTGTGGGGACCCAGTACTTC.

This clonotype was observed a handful of times. The J gene is TRBJ2-3, the V gene TRBV10-3, with TRBD2 matching over 7 bases. The CDR3 is 15 residues long. Germline V gene data show CDR1 as ENHRY and CDR2 as SYGVKD. Trimming cost V 8 bases and J 0 bases; bases outside gene matches: 8. The CDR3: CAIAAGGSSTDTQYF. Here the CDR3 DNA reads TGTGCCATCGCGGCCGGGGGGTCTAGCACAGATACGCAGTATTTT.

This clonotype has only a few counts. The chain recombines TRBV10-3 with TRBJ2-3; perhaps D is TRBD1 or TRBD2 (6 bases each). CDR3 length equals 15 residues. V dropped 8 bases and J dropped 4 bases, with 19 bases sitting between them. Germline V lookup: CDR1 ENHRY, CDR2 SYGVKD. Here the CDR3 DNA reads TGTGCCATCGGCGAGGGGGGCGGGATCGCAGATACGCAGTATTTT. Translated: CAIGEGGGIADTQYF.

V and J are TRBV28 and TRBJ2-7; TRBD2 might be the D (5 bases). This CDR3 region has 12 residues. CDR1 is MDHEN and CDR2 is SYDVKM in the germline V gene. Trimming removed 3 bases from V and 7 bases from J, with 10 bases in between. CDR3 protein: CASSFSGSEQYF. The CDR3 nucleotides are TGTGCCAGCAGTTTTTCTGGGAGTGAGCAGTACTTC.

The sample holds many counts of this clonotype. The chain recombines TRBV7-2 with TRBJ2-3, with TRBD2 identical over 9 bases. Trimming took 5 bases from V and 2 from J; bases not matched to a gene: 5. CDR1 is SGHTA, CDR2 FQGNSA, per germline. The CDR3 totals 15 residues. The CDR3 region is CASSPSGRPTDTQYF. CDR3 nucleotides: TGTGCCAGCAGCCCAAGCGGGAGGCCCACAGATACGCAGTATTTT.

The chain uses TRBV7-2 and TRBJ2-5; D gene uncertain. The CDR3 length is 13 residues. CDR1 is SGHTA, CDR2 FQGNSA, per germline. V was shortened by 0 bases and J by 9 bases, with 11 bases between the two germline ends. CDR3 sequence: CASSLAPNRAQYF. The CDR3 DNA reads TGTGCCAGCAGCTTAGCCCCGAATAGGGCCCAGTACTTC.

V gene TRBV21-1 combines with J gene TRBJ1-2. TRBV21-1 is shown as a pseudogene. The CDR3 is 15 amino acids. The CDR3 bases are TGTGCCAGCAGCAAAGAGGTGTCGAAGGGAGGTGGCTACACCTTC. This gives the protein CASSKEVSKGGGYTF.

About this clonotype itself: A much more abundant neighbour one base away suggests this may be a read error. The chain employs TRBV3-1 and TRBJ2-5; 8 nucleotides agree with TRBD2. This CDR3 is built from 15 residues. The V gene's germline CDR1 is LGHDT and CDR2 YNNKEL (reference sequence). V was pared by 3 bases and J by 0 bases, with 3 bases of the junction left unmatched. This CDR3 reads CASSHVLADQETQYF. In nucleotides, the CDR3 is TGTGCCAGCAGCCACGTACTAGCGGACCAAGAGACCCAGTACTTC.

At least ten counts were recorded for this clonotype. The V call is TRBV5-1, the J call TRBJ1-2, with 9 bases identical to TRBD1. The CDR3 contains 15 residues. V shed 0 bases, J shed 7 bases, and the junction held 7 bases outside the gene matches. Germline loops: CDR1 SGHRS, CDR2 YFSETQ. The CDR3 DNA reads as TGCGCCAGCAGCTTGGATCCGGGACAGGGCCCTGGCTACACCTTC. Translating it yields CASSLDPGQGPGYTF.

This clonotype has just one count. The conserved phenylalanine or tryptophan is not found at the CDR3 terminus, so this likely reflects a read error. No DNA is shown, since the ends of the CDR3 on it are uncertain; the CDR3 is the one TCRdb lists. The rearrangement joins TRBV20-1 to TRBJ2-1; the table gives TRBD1 as D, unverified against the DNA. The CDR3 spans 15 residues, counting both ends. Germline V lookup: CDR1 DFQATT, CDR2 SNEGSKA (reference sequence). The CDR3 reads CSAQDREGYGYTLGS.

The sample holds one count of this clonotype. The V gene is TRBV5-1, the J gene TRBJ1-2; tentative D call: TRBD1 (6 bases). CDR3 size: 12 residues. V was cut by 4 bases and J by 5 bases, with 9 bases left in between. In germline, CDR1 is SGHRS, CDR2 YFSETQ. The CDR3 here is CASSGQQYGYTF. As DNA, the CDR3 is TGCGCCAGCAGCGGACAGCAGTATGGCTACACCTTC.

The chain links TRBV20-1 to TRBJ2-7; D may correspond to TRBD1 or TRBD2 (5 bases each). From germline, CDR1 is DFQATT and CDR2 SNEGSKA (reference sequence). Trimming left V 5 bases short and J 3 bases short, with 20 bases between. The CDR3 loop spans 15 amino acids. As DNA, the CDR3 is TGCAGTGCTCCTCCCTTAGGGACGGGTAACTACGAGCAGTACTTC. Its protein is CSAPPLGTGNYEQYF.

The sample holds many counts of this clonotype. The rearrangement links TRBV7-2 to TRBJ2-7, with D perhaps TRBD1 or TRBD2 (5 bases each). V lost 4 bases to trimming and J lost 6 bases, with 22 bases between them. Germline V CDR1 and CDR2: SGHTA, FQGNSA. There are 16 residues in the CDR3. CDR3 in DNA: TGTGCCAGCAGCTCCAGCCCGGGTTCCTGGGGGAGCGAGCAGTACTTC. Its translation: CASSSSPGSWGSEQYF.

The rearrangement joins TRBV12-5 to TRBJ2-7; either TRBD1 or TRBD2 may supply D (5 bases each). This CDR3 region has 13 residues. Germline V gene lookup returns CDR1 LGHNT and CDR2 FRNRAP. Between the trimmed V and J ends, which lost 5 bases and 7 bases, there was a span of 15 bases. DNA for the CDR3: TGTGCTAGTGGTAGGGACGTTTCTGGAGAGCAGTACTTC. Translating it yields CASGRDVSGEQYF.

This clonotype occurred a few times. This chain uses TRBV20-1 with TRBJ2-5; 7 nucleotides align to TRBD1. The germline gives CDR1 DFQATT, CDR2 SNEGSKA (reference sequence). V was pared by 6 bases and J by 2 bases, with 9 bases of the junction left unmatched. This CDR3 has 14 amino acids. The CDR3 reads CSAPPNRGQETQYF. The CDR3 DNA is TGCAGTGCCCCACCCAACAGGGGACAAGAGACCCAGTACTTC.

Many counts were recorded for this clonotype. The J gene is TRBJ2-5, the V gene TRBV5-5, with D tentatively TRBD2 (7 bases). Germline lookup yields CDR1 SGHKS and CDR2 YYEKEE (reference sequence). Deletions cut 5 bases from V and 3 bases from J, with 11 bases between. This CDR3 spans 13 amino acids. CDR3 sequence: CASSLGGEETQYF. The CDR3 DNA sequence: TGTGCCAGCAGTTTAGGGGGGGAAGAGACCCAGTACTTC.

This clonotype was detected once. The chain combines TRBV2 with TRBJ2-5, with D perhaps TRBD1 (7 bases). The V gene lost 8 bases and the J gene lost 11 bases, with 18 bases spanning the gap. The CDR3 loop spans 12 amino acids. Per germline, CDR1 SNHLY and CDR2 FYNNEI. In DNA form, the CDR3 reads TGTGCCAGCGGACAGGACTACAATGAGCAGTACTTC. The encoded protein is CASGQDYNEQYF.

This clonotype was counted many times. The chain links TRBV30 to TRBJ1-5; D is undetermined. V gave up 1 base and J gave up 7 bases, with 8 bases separating them. This CDR3 comprises 12 residues. Per the germline V gene, CDR1 is GTSNPN and CDR2 is SVGIG (reference sequence). The CDR3 DNA reads as TGTGCCTGGAGTGAGGTGAAACAGCCCCAGCATTTT. The encoded protein is CAWSEVKQPQHF.

This clonotype occurred a few times. V gene TRBV5-1 combines with J gene TRBJ1-4; D gene uncertain. The germline V gene encodes CDR1 SGHRS and CDR2 YFSETQ. Trimming cost V 0 bases and J 0 bases, with 6 bases left between them. The CDR3 is made up of 15 amino acids. This chain's CDR3 is CASSLAEPTNEKLFF. In DNA form, the CDR3 reads TGCGCCAGCAGCTTGGCAGAGCCAACTAATGAAAAACTGTTTTTT. The whole variable domain, filled in from reference TRBV5-1 and TRBJ1-4, reads KAGVTQTPRYLIKTRGQQVTLSCSPISGHRSVSWYQQTPGQGLQFLFEYFSETQRNKGNFPGRFSGRQFSNSRSEMNVSTLELGDSALYLCASSLAEPTNEKLFFGSGTQLSVL.

This clonotype was recorded a few times. J is TRBJ2-4 and V is TRBV20-1; D uncertain. Per germline, CDR1 DFQATT and CDR2 SNEGSKA (reference sequence). V lost 5 bases and J 2 bases, leaving 13 bases between the germline ends. The CDR3 has 14 amino acids. Here the CDR3 reads CSARSTGTKNIQYF. DNA for the CDR3: TGCAGTGCTCGCTCGACTGGGACCAAAAACATTCAGTACTTC.

The chain uses TRBV7-9 and TRBJ2-5; D uncertain. Germline V gives CDR1 SEHNR, CDR2 FQNEAQ (reference sequence). With 2 bases removed from V and 3 bases from J, the gap between germline ends came to 10 bases. This CDR3 is built from 14 residues. Here the CDR3 DNA reads TGTGCCAGCAGCTTAAGACCCCTTAAAGAGACCCAGTACTTC. Translated, it gives CASSLRPLKETQYF. Complete variable domain (other parts from reference TRBV7-9 and TRBJ2-5): DTGVSQNPRHKITKRGQNVTFRCDPISEHNRLYWYRQTLGQGPEFLTYFQNEAQLEKSRLLSDRFSAERPKGSFSTLEIQRTEQGDSAMYLCASSLRPLKETQYFGPGTRLLVL.

About this clonotype: Sequence at one end of the junction differs from germline and may be a read error. This chain connects TRBV5-1 to TRBJ2-5; perhaps TRBD1 as D (6 bases). This CDR3 is 13 amino acids long. The germline V gene encodes CDR1 SGHRS and CDR2 YFSETQ. CDR3 amino acids: CASSWTAQETRYF. The DNA for the CDR3 is TGCGCCAGCAGCTGGACAGCCCAAGAGACCCGGTACTTC.

This clonotype was detected only a few times. The V and J genes are TRBV3-1 and TRBJ2-1, with TRBD2 identical over 8 bases. This CDR3 has 15 residues. V gave up 7 bases and J gave up 3 bases; unmatched junction bases: 8. In germline, CDR1 is LGHDT, CDR2 YNNKEL (reference sequence). The CDR3 here is CASNLLAAVYNEQFF. In DNA, the CDR3 is TGTGCCAGCAACCTACTAGCGGCCGTCTACAATGAGCAGTTCTTC.

This chain links TRBV28 with TRBJ1-2; D is perhaps TRBD1 (5 bases). Trimming took 6 bases from V and 6 from J, leaving 20 bases between them. Germline V gene data show CDR1 as MDHEN and CDR2 as SYDVKM. The CDR3 length is 15 residues. In DNA, the CDR3 is TGTGCCAGCAGGGCCCCGGCAGGGTTTGACGATGGCTACACCTTC. It encodes CASRAPAGFDDGYTF.

V gene TRBV28 combines with J gene TRBJ1-2, with D possibly TRBD1 on 5 matching bases. The V gene lost 6 bases and the J gene lost 2 bases, with 16 bases spanning the gap. CDR1 is MDHEN, CDR2 SYDVKM, per germline. This CDR3 region has 15 residues. DNA for the CDR3: TGTGCCAGCAGGGCGGGACCCTCGGGGAACTATGGCTACACCTTC. Protein product: CASRAGPSGNYGYTF.

This clonotype occurred a few times. The V and J genes are TRBV5-1 and TRBJ1-1; TRBD1 matches 7 bases. In germline, CDR1 is SGHRS, CDR2 YFSETQ. The length of the CDR3 is 14 residues. With 0 bases clipped from V and 2 bases from J, the junction kept 1 base outside the gene matches. This CDR3 reads CASSLGDRNTEAFF. The CDR3 bases are TGCGCCAGCAGCTTGGGGGACAGAAACACTGAAGCTTTCTTT.

The chain combines TRBV20-1 with TRBJ2-3; possibly TRBD1 or TRBD2 for D (5 bases each). Trimming removed 0 bases from V and 0 bases from J, with 13 bases in between. The CDR3 has 16 residues. The germline gives CDR1 DFQATT, CDR2 SNEGSKA (reference sequence). This CDR3 is CSARDSVGVSTDTQYF. The DNA for the CDR3 is TGCAGTGCTAGAGATTCGGTGGGGGTTAGCACAGATACGCAGTATTTT.